The 25 T cell receptor beta chains presented below share a single source sample, sequenced in a study of T cell responses to AZD1222 COVID-19 vaccine listed by TCRdb under 2021. The time point tag for this specimen amounts to: baseline before first vaccination. Preparation of the library involved the immunoSEQ multiplex PCR assay. Imported from immuneACCESS, the table was reduced by TCRdb to in-frame sequences with V and J called. These copies leave out some clones; in studies compared against another copy, an unresolved V gene accounts for under half, and the cause of the remainder is not known. The sample table shows about 150,000 clones, and about 93% are seen once. Jointly, the top ten make up about 2.1% of the sample. The input for sequencing was peripheral blood, taken on day 0 of AZD1222 vaccination. Receptors were obtained from an adult in good health.

This clone has a single count. For the CDR3, the DNA is TGTGCCAGCAGTGAAGCCCGGGACGCCCTGCGGTCACCCCTCCACTTT. This gives the protein CASSEARDALRSPLHF. The chain has TRBV6-1 and TRBJ1-6; TRBD1 might be the D (5 bases). V gave up 0 bases and J gave up 10 bases, with 16 bases separating them. The CDR3 is made up of 16 amino acids. Germline CDR1 MNHNS, CDR2 SASEGT.

This clone was observed once. The V gene is TRBV27, the J gene TRBJ2-7; perhaps TRBD1 as D (6 bases). The germline V gene has CDR1 MNHEY and CDR2 SMNVEV (reference sequence). Trimming removed 2 bases from V and 0 bases from J, with 14 bases in between. CDR3 size: 16 residues. The CDR3 region is CASSLTGPISSYEQYF. The CDR3 region has the DNA TGTGCCAGCAGTTTAACAGGGCCCATTAGCTCCTACGAGCAGTACTTC.

The CDR3 nucleotides read TGTGCCAGCAGCCCAGGACACCAGAACACTGAAGCTTTCTTT. Protein sequence: CASSPGHQNTEAFF. The genes are TRBV7-3 and TRBJ1-1; possible D gene TRBD1, 5 bases. Germline lookup yields CDR1 SGHTA and CDR2 FQGTGA. Deletions cut 5 bases from V and 1 base from J, with 11 bases between. The CDR3 sequence is 14 residues long.

The chain carries TRBV4-1 and TRBJ2-7; 7 bases line up with TRBD1. J gave up 0 bases and V 4 bases, and 9 bases lay outside the gene matches. Germline lookup yields CDR1 MGHRA and CDR2 YSYEKL. The CDR3 loop spans 16 amino acids. In nucleotides, the CDR3 is TGCGCCAGCAGCCCCAGGATCGGGGACAGCTCCTACGAGCAGTACTTC. It specifies CASSPRIGDSSYEQYF.

The rearrangement uses TRBV6-1 and TRBJ1-2; TRBD1 matches at 7 bases. J gave up 0 bases and V 6 bases, and 10 bases lay outside the gene matches. The CDR3 is 16 amino acids. The germline V gene has CDR1 MNHNS and CDR2 SASEGT. The CDR3, as DNA: TGTGCCAGCAGGGAACGGGGACAGATAGCTAACTATGGCTACACCTTC. Protein sequence: CASRERGQIANYGYTF.

V usage is TRBV7-3 and J usage is TRBJ1-3, with unresolved D. The CDR3 is 15 amino acids. CDR1 and CDR2 from the germline V gene are SGHTA and FQGTGA. V shed 5 bases and J shed 0 bases, with 11 bases lying between them. The CDR3 coding sequence is TGTGCCAGCAGCCCTTCAAGCTCCTCTGGAAACACCATATATTTT. It encodes CASSPSSSSGNTIYF.

The chain employs TRBV11-2 and TRBJ1-5; D gene ambiguous. The CDR3 length is 13 residues. V dropped 0 bases and J dropped 10 bases, with 10 bases sitting between them. In germline, CDR1 is SGHAT, CDR2 FQNNGV. CDR3 in DNA: TGTGCCAGCAGCTTAGACCAGGCCACACCCCAGCATTTT. Protein: CASSLDQATPQHF.

V gene TRBV2 combines with J gene TRBJ1-5; D possibly corresponds to TRBD1 (5 bases). V dropped 6 bases and J dropped 0 bases, with 9 bases sitting between them. In germline, CDR1 is SNHLY, CDR2 FYNNEI. There are 14 residues in the CDR3. The CDR3 here is CASRMTDSNQPQHF. The CDR3 DNA sequence: TGTGCCAGCAGGATGACAGATAGCAATCAGCCCCAGCATTTT.

This rearrangement joins TRBV19 to TRBJ1-2; D is uncertain. Germline V gene data show CDR1 as LNHDA and CDR2 as SQIVND (reference sequence). V was cut by 3 bases and J by 4 bases, with 12 bases left in between. This CDR3 has 14 residues. CDR3 sequence: CASSITAGSYGYTF. The CDR3 bases are TGTGCCAGTAGTATCACCGCGGGGTCCTATGGCTACACCTTC.

The chain links TRBV11-2 to TRBJ2-2; no clear D. V was clipped by 5 bases and J by 2 bases, with 3 bases between them. CDR3 size: 12 residues. The germline V gene encodes CDR1 SGHAT and CDR2 FQNNGV. In nucleotides, the CDR3 is TGTGCCAGCAGCCCAAACACCGGGGAGCTGTTTTTT. This translates into CASSPNTGELFF.

The genes are TRBV7-8 and TRBJ2-5, with 12 positions matching TRBD2. There are 15 residues in the CDR3. The V gene end was trimmed by 10 bases and the J gene end by 4 bases; junction bases not matched to a gene: 10. Germline-derived CDR1 and CDR2 are SGHVS and FQNEAQ. The CDR3 DNA sequence: TGTGCCACCAACGTTCTAGCGGGGGGGCCAGAGACCCAGTACTTC. The encoded protein is CATNVLAGGPETQYF.

V and J are TRBV5-4 and TRBJ1-1, with 7 positions matching TRBD1. This CDR3 has 14 residues. The germline gives CDR1 SGHNT, CDR2 YYREEE (reference sequence). J gave up 3 bases and V 4 bases, and 6 bases lay outside the gene matches. The CDR3 nucleotides read TGTGCCAGCAGCAAACAGGGGACTCACACTGAAGCTTTCTTT. This codes for CASSKQGTHTEAFF.

The chain couples TRBV6-5 to TRBJ2-1, with TRBD1 matching over 9 bases. The CDR3 extends over 14 amino acids. The V gene end was trimmed by 4 bases and the J gene end by 7 bases; junction bases not matched to a gene: 5. Germline assignment: CDR1 MNHEY and CDR2 SVGAGI. The CDR3 DNA is TGTGCCAGCAGTTTCGGGACAGGGTCAAATGAGCAGTTCTTC. Its translation: CASSFGTGSNEQFF.

This clone was seen just once. V gene TRBV7-2 combines with J gene TRBJ2-7; no clear D. The V end was cut by 0 bases, the J end by 0 bases, with 6 bases between. Looked up from germline, CDR1 is SGHTA and CDR2 is FQGNSA. CDR3 length equals 14 residues. Here the CDR3 DNA reads TGTGCCAGCAGCTTAGCGTTTGGCTCCTACGAGCAGTACTTC. Residues: CASSLAFGSYEQYF.

The chain links TRBV7-2 to TRBJ2-1; weak D call: TRBD2 (5 bases). This CDR3 is 16 amino acids long. The ends were cut back, 5 bases at V and 7 bases at J, with 21 bases in the middle. CDR1 and CDR2 (germline): SGHTA, FQGNSA. CDR3 sequence: CASSLMRRRWGNEQFF. The CDR3 DNA reads TGTGCCAGCAGCCTAATGAGGAGGCGTTGGGGAAATGAGCAGTTCTTC.

This chain joins TRBV10-2 and TRBJ2-1, with D unclear. In germline, CDR1 is WSHSY, CDR2 SAAADI. CDR3 size: 12 residues. Trimming cost V 6 bases and J 2 bases, with 5 bases left between them. In DNA, the CDR3 is TGCGCCAGCAGGCAGACCTACAATGAGCAGTTCTTC. This gives the protein CASRQTYNEQFF.

The CDR3 sequence: CASSRGGQGVNYGYTF. The CDR3 bases are TGTGCCAGCAGCCGCGGGGGACAGGGCGTAAACTATGGCTACACCTTC. This chain links TRBV9 with TRBJ1-2, with 9 nucleotides matching TRBD1. The CDR3 is 16 residues long. The trim removed 4 bases at V and 2 bases at J, leaving 9 bases unmatched. Looked up from germline, CDR1 is SGDLS and CDR2 is YYNGEE.

The chain employs TRBV7-9 and TRBJ1-5; 9 positions match TRBD1. The V segment lost 5 bases and the J segment 9 bases; nucleotides outside the gene matches: 14. Germline CDR1 is SEHNR and CDR2 is FQNEAQ (reference sequence). The CDR3 loop spans 16 amino acids. In DNA form, the CDR3 reads TGTGCCAGCAGCCGCTGGACAGGGACAGGGAATTCGCCCCAGCATTTT. Its translation is CASSRWTGTGNSPQHF.

This chain connects TRBV3-1 (or the pseudogene TRBV3-2) to TRBJ1-5; D gene ambiguous. The ends were cut back, 8 bases at V and 1 base at J, with 9 bases in the middle. The germline V gene encodes CDR1 LGHDT and CDR2 YNNKEL (reference sequence). This CDR3 spans 13 amino acids. CDR3 sequence reads: CASGIGSNQPQHF. CDR3 coding DNA: TGTGCCAGCGGCATCGGGAGCAATCAGCCCCAGCATTTT.

The rearrangement joins TRBV15 to TRBJ2-1, with D tentatively TRBD2 (5 bases). Germline V gives CDR1 LNHNV, CDR2 YYDKDF (reference sequence). Trimming took 7 bases from V and 8 from J, leaving 9 bases between them. The CDR3 contains 11 residues. CDR3 sequence (DNA): TGTGCCACCACAGAGGAGGATGAGCAGTTCTTC. Translating it yields CATTEEDEQFF. Supplemented by reference TRBV15 and TRBJ2-1, the full variable domain reads DAMVIQNPRYQVTQFGKPVTLSCSQTLNHNVMYWYQQKSSQAPKLLFHYYDKDFNNEADTPDNFQSRRPNTSFCFLDIRSPGLGDTAMYLCATTEEDEQFFGPGTRLTVL.

This chain links TRBV9 with TRBJ1-5, with D uncertain. V was clipped by 0 bases and J by 3 bases, with 4 bases between them. The germline V gene encodes CDR1 SGDLS and CDR2 YYNGEE. This CDR3 comprises 13 residues. CDR3 sequence: CASSVGNNQPQHF. The CDR3 region has the DNA TGTGCCAGCAGCGTAGGAAACAATCAGCCCCAGCATTTT.

The rearrangement joins TRBV25-1 to TRBJ1-1, with D possibly matching TRBD1 (5 bases). This CDR3 region has 13 residues. V was pared by 1 base and J by 10 bases, with 13 bases between. Per the germline V gene, CDR1 is MGHDK and CDR2 is SYGVNS. The CDR3 region is CASSEFGGNGAFF. CDR3 nucleotides: TGTGCCAGCAGTGAATTCGGGGGGAATGGAGCTTTCTTT.

The chain combines TRBV27 with TRBJ2-3; possibly TRBD2 for D (5 bases). Germline CDR1 is MNHEY and CDR2 is SMNVEV (reference sequence). V was clipped by 8 bases and J by 0 bases, with 9 bases between them. The CDR3 has 13 amino acids. The CDR3 DNA is TGTGCCAGCGGACTCCCTAGCACAGATACGCAGTATTTT. This translates into CASGLPSTDTQYF.

The chain is built from TRBV2 and TRBJ2-2; tentative D call: TRBD2 (5 bases). V lost 8 bases and J 2 bases, leaving 12 bases between the germline ends. The CDR3 spans 14 residues. In germline, CDR1 is SNHLY, CDR2 FYNNEI. CDR3 coding DNA: TGTGCCAGCGCGGGTAGCCTCAACACCGGGGAGCTGTTTTTT. Its protein is CASAGSLNTGELFF.

This chain uses TRBV20-1 with TRBJ1-3; D is uncertain. This CDR3 region has 15 residues. Deletions cut 3 bases from V and 2 bases from J, with 14 bases between. Germline V gene data show CDR1 as DFQATT and CDR2 as SNEGSKA (reference sequence). The CDR3 loop reads CSASLLREAGNTIYF. The CDR3, as DNA: TGCAGTGCTAGTCTCCTCCGAGAGGCTGGAAACACCATATATTTT.